This T cell receptor beta chain was recovered during a study of technical replicates of blood from a handful of donors. CDR3 size: 11 residues. Germline CDR1 MDHEN, CDR2 SYDVKM. Trimming removed 8 bases from V and 3 bases from J, with 8 bases in between. Sequenced by immunoSEQ multiplex PCR; TCRdb stores in-frame clones only, minus some. The table records roughly 100,000 clones, about 96% of them present only once. The clonotype comes from a human donor in good health. The sequenced sample consisted of T cells isolated from PBMCs. This chain links TRBV28 with TRBJ2-7, with D possibly being TRBD1 (6 bases). CDR3 sequence: CASEQGYEQYF. CDR3 nucleotides: TGTGCCAGCGAACAGGGCTACGAGCAGTACTTC.